This T cell receptor (beta chain) was recovered during a study of PD-1 blockade in classical Hodgkin lymphoma (dated by TCRdb to 2019 to 2021). With respect to the entire study: Nivolumab dosing was 3 mg/kg intravenously every 2 weeks, continuing until either disease progression or unacceptable toxicity. To define a peripheral blood immune signature of response to PD-1 blockade in classical Hodgkin lymphoma, the study combined TCR beta sequencing with CyTOF.

The CDR3 runs 14 amino acids, cysteine and phenylalanine included. CDR3 DNA is the only sequence kept; it has 42 bases, read in frame from the first base. V gives up 2 bases and J gives up 0 bases, and the segment between their germline ends measures 7 bases. According to the germline V gene (reference sequence), CDR1 reads WNHNN and CDR2 reads SYGVQD. As for this clone: Its cognate antigen has yet to be identified. Per-base quality was not reported, and no clone a single base away is much larger than it.

The intended sense of this specimen's time point label: cycle 2 day 1 (C2D1) of nivolumab. Every trial patient had relapsed after autologous stem cell transplantation, and cohorts A, B and C differed in prior brentuximab vedotin exposure. A total of 50 to 70 patients with relapsed/refractory classical Hodgkin lymphoma made up the trial cohort, and each patient's best overall response was complete response, partial response or progressive disease. Single-agent nivolumab was administered to trial patients in the multi-cohort phase II CheckMate 205 trial. An independent review committee assessed best overall response by applying the 2007 International Working Group response criteria. Trial PBMCs were collected immediately before nivolumab initiation (C1D1) and during therapy at cycle 2 day 1 and cycle 4 day 1. Peripheral blood was collected in 8 mL Vacutainer Cell Preparation Tubes, from which PBMCs were isolated by centrifugation and then cryopreserved.

On the study overall, not on this receptor specifically: By C4D1, a significant rise was seen in CD4+ TCR diversity but not in CD8+ TCR diversity (p=0.0027 vs p=0.16), and the rise was most apparent among complete responders (p=0.02). Trial patients achieving complete response had baseline diversity similar to newly diagnosed patients, whereas partial responders and progressors had significantly lower diversity. Patients starting nivolumab less than 1 year after ASCT had lower diversity and were excluded from later analyses to avoid confounding by immune reconstitution. The study was restricted to a single clinical trial cohort, and the causes of repertoire differences, possibly disease activity or prior therapy, were left undefined. Baseline TCR diversity was reported to be lower in newly diagnosed patients than in healthy donors, and even lower in relapsed/refractory patients.

Genomic DNA was extracted with the Qiagen DNeasy kit from unsorted PBMCs and from negatively selected CD4+ and CD8+ fractions. Amplification of TCR beta CDR3 regions was done by immunoSEQ multiplex PCR with primers that anneal to V and J segments. A synthetic immune receptor repertoire was used to minimize amplification bias, and any residual bias was removed computationally once sequencing was done. Per the original workflow: Custom Python scripts were used to quantify repertoire diversity as the Shannon entropy index. Unsorted, CD4+ and CD8+ repertoires were analyzed separately, except in combined analyses where CD4+ and CD8+ sequences were merged in silico. A clone was considered expanded if an increase in frequency of at least 2-fold after treatment relative to C1D1 was found, and a pseudocount of 0.5 was applied to clones undetected at baseline. Clones with 0 or 1 copy at C1D1 were defined as singleton clones, while clones with 2 or more copies were defined as non-singleton clones. By matching protein sequences in sorted samples from the same patient, clones expanded in unsorted samples were annotated as CD4+, CD8+ or unknown. Wilcoxon tests on paired samples were used to test diversity changes from C1D1 to C4D1. TCRdb limited this immuneACCESS table to in-frame rearrangements with V and J called. A share of clones is missing; checked studies link under half to unresolved V genes, and the rest is unexplained. The D gene and trimming were derived from the DNA, and the V and J assignments and clone size from that table. The sample profile shows about 24,000 clones; around 81% of them were found once. The ten largest account for about 19% of the sample.

The chain joins TRBV10-1 to TRBJ1-1, with no D gene named confidently. The source of this sequence is a human donor with classical Hodgkin lymphoma. This sample comprised peripheral blood mononuclear cells (PBMCs), obtained before the second cycle of nivolumab. The CDR3 here reads CASSETVMNTEAFF. Here is the DNA: TGCGCCAGCAGTGAGACAGTAATGAACACTGAAGCTTTCTTT.